This TCR beta chain was sequenced for a study of CD8 T cells in ankylosing spondylitis. Points from the study as a whole: Reports of some motif variants in reactive arthritis synovial fluid and blood predate this one. Enrichment of disease-linked clones was reportedly significant in matched ankylosing spondylitis synovial fluid.

The CDR3 contains 14 residues. Germline V lookup: CDR1 SGDLS, CDR2 YYNGEE. Trimming shortened V by 0 bases and J by 4 bases, and 10 bases separated the two germline ends. This clonotype was seen many times. What it binds is not known. Generation of TCR beta libraries employed quantitative 5'-RACE incorporating molecular barcodes. TCRdb analysed the 5' RACE reads with MiXCR anew, one entry per CDR3 protein. The repertoire holds approximately 42,000 distinct CDR3 sequences, under 5% seen once, with 4% in the top ten. The chain links TRBV9 to TRBJ1-1; TRBD1 is a possible D gene (5 bases). The source is a female donor with ankylosing spondylitis or in good health (not recorded which). The sequenced sample was blood, either unsorted or a sorted T cell fraction (not recorded which). The CDR3: CASSVDAGRTEAFF. CDR3 nucleotides: TGTGCCAGCAGCGTAGACGCAGGGCGCACTGAAGCTTTCTTT.